This T cell receptor beta chain is from a study of blood T cell repertoires in COVID-19 (dated by TCRdb to about 2020). Background on the whole study: Samples from collaborators originated in the United States, Italy and Spain and spanned both the acute and convalescent phases of COVID-19. Nearly every sample came with metadata listing a de-identified subject ID, COVID-19 status, age in years and sex. The repertoires were made available in a free public database intended to serve as a resource for research on the immune response to SARS-CoV-2. The material from the prospective study consisted of cDNA or gDNA derived from T cells, B-cell-depleted T cells, or PBMCs. Where HLA class I and class II types were available, the types were taken from metadata supplied by the sample provider, not from assay-based typing. The samples were drawn from two sources: the first 160 participants of the ongoing ImmuneRACE study, and 1,200 or so subjects contributed by 6 global collaborators. Subjects who had been exposed to COVID-19, were actively infected with it, or had recovered from it provided the deeply sampled blood TCRbeta repertoires that made up the dataset. The full study reports these points: How much clinical and demographic metadata was included differed by source and by participant, and the metadata was provided uncurated.

TCRbeta CDR3 regions were amplified from genomic DNA using the immunoSEQ Assay, a bias-controlled multiplex PCR. The study's processing was this. The number of nucleated cells in each sample was estimated from the amplification of reference gene primers within the assay. Sequence reads were collapsed and filtered to measure the absolute abundance of every unique TCRbeta CDR3 rearrangement. Productive Simpson clonality was computed per sample as the square root of Simpson's diversity index over productive rearrangements. Imported from immuneACCESS, the table was reduced by TCRdb to in-frame sequences with V and J called. These copies leave out some clones; in studies compared against another copy, an unresolved V gene accounts for under half, and the cause of the remainder is not known. D and trimming come from the DNA, and the V and J calls and clone size come from that table. The sample table shows around 230,000 clones, and around four fifths are seen once. The top ten clonotypes cover about 15% of the sample.

The germline V gene sets CDR1 to SGHRS and CDR2 to YFSETQ. V lost 3 bases and J lost 4 bases, and the count of bases not matched to a germline gene is 6. The CDR3 holds 16 amino acids from the cysteine to the phenylalanine. The read is trimmed to its CDR3 DNA, 48 bases read in frame from base 1. On this clone itself: The antigen it binds to is not known. Base quality data are lacking; no much larger clone is found one base away.

Participants in the prospective study were enrolled through a virtual design, were aged roughly 18 to 100 years, and lived in fewer than 30 United States geographic areas. In the prospective study, cohorts were assigned on the basis of participant-reported clinical history obtained from a screening survey and a study questionnaire. For ImmuneRACE Cohort 3, a participant was defined as recovered based on two consecutive negative NP/OP PCR tests, clearance by a healthcare professional, or resolution of symptoms. In the prospective study, mobile phlebotomists collected whole blood, serum and a nasopharyngeal or oropharyngeal swab from each participant. Over a 2-month period, participants in the prospective study had the option of providing additional blood draws and questionnaires. Blood samples from the prospective study were shipped frozen or at room temperature prior to DNA extraction.

The sequence joins TRBV5-1 to TRBJ2-2; TRBD1 aligns with 10 central bases. Sequencing input: PBMCs or T cells enriched from blood (not recorded which). This TCR came from a man aged 40-55 years who had recovered from COVID-19. The nucleotide sequence is TGCGCCAGCAGCTCTGACAGGGGGCGAGGCACCGGGGAGCTGTTTTTT. The encoded protein is CASSSDRGRGTGELFF. Full variable domain (CDR3 extended with the reference TRBV5-1 and TRBJ2-2 proteins): KAGVTQTPRYLIKTRGQQVTLSCSPISGHRSVSWYQQTPGQGLQFLFEYFSETQRNKGNFPGRFSGRQFSNSRSEMNVSTLELGDSALYLCASSSDRGRGTGELFFGEGSRLTVL.